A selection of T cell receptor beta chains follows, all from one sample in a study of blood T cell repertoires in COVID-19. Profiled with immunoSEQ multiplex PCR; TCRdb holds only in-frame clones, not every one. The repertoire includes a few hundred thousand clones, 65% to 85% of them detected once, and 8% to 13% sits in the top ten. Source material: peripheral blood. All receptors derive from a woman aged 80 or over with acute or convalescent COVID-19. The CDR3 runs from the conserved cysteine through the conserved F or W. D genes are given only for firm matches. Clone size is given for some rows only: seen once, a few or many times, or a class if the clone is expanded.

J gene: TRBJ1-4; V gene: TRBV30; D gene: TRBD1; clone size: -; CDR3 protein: CAWRKTGFPNEKLFF; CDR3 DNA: TGTGCCTGGAGGAAGACAGGGTTTCCTAATGAAAAACTGTTTTTT
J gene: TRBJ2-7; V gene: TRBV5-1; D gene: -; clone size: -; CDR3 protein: CASSLGGVSSYEQYF; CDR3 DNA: TGCGCCAGCAGCTTGGGCGGGGTGAGCTCCTACGAGCAGTACTTC
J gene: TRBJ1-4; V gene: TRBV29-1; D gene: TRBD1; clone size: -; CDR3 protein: CSVGTGASTNEKLFF; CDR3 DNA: TGCAGCGTTGGGACAGGGGCCTCAACTAATGAAAAACTGTTTTTT
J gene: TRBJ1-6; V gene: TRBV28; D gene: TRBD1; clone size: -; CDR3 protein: CASSLWEGGSPLHF; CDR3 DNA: TGTGCCAGCAGTTTATGGGAAGGGGGCTCACCCCTCCACTTT
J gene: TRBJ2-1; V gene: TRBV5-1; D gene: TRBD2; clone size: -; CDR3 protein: CASNSGTSGAYNEQFF; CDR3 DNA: TGCGCCAGCAACTCCGGGACTAGCGGGGCCTACAATGAGCAGTTCTTC
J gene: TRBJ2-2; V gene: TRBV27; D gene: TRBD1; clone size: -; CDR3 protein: CASSSWDRGNTGELFF; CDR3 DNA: TGTGCCAGCAGTTCCTGGGACAGGGGGAACACCGGGGAGCTGTTTTTT
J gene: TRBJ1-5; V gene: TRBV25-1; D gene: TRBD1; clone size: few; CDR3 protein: CASKGAGQPQHF; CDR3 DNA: TGTGCCAGTAAGGGGGCAGGTCAGCCCCAGCATTTT
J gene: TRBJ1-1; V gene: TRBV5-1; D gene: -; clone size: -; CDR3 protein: CASSLVPGSTEAFF; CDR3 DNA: TGCGCCAGCAGCTTGGTCCCGGGAAGCACTGAAGCTTTCTTT
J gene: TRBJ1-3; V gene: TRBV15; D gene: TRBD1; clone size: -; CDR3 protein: CATSRPRDRGGNTIYF; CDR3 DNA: TGTGCCACCAGCCGCCCCCGGGACAGGGGTGGAAACACCATATATTTT
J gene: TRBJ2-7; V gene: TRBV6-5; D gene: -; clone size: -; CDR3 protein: CASSYSTDYEQYF; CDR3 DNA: TGTGCCAGCAGTTACTCGACAGACTACGAGCAGTACTTC
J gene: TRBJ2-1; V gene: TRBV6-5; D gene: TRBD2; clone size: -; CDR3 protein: CAMRLAGVGNEQFF; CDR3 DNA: TGTGCCATGCGACTAGCGGGGGTCGGAAATGAGCAGTTCTTC
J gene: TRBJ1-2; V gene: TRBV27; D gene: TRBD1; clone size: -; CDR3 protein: CASSPLPGQKNYGYTF; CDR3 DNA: TGTGCCAGCAGTCCGCTTCCGGGACAGAAAAACTATGGCTACACCTTC
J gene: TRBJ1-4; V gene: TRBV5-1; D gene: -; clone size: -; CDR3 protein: CASRLGGAEKLFF; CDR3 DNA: TGCGCCAGCCGCTTAGGAGGGGCGGAAAAACTGTTTTTT
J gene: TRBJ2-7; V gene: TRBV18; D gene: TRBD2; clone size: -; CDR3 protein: CASSPTTSGRPYEQYF; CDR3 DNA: TGTGCCAGCTCACCTACTACTAGCGGGAGACCCTACGAGCAGTACTTC
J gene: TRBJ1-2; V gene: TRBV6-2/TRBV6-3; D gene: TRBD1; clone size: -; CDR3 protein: CASSYDAGQGGYTF; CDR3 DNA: TGTGCCAGCAGTTACGACGCAGGACAGGGCGGCTACACCTTC
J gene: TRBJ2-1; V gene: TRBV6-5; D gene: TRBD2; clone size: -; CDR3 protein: CASSYSRAGGYNEQFF; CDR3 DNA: TGTGCCAGCAGTTACTCGAGGGCGGGGGGATACAATGAGCAGTTCTTC
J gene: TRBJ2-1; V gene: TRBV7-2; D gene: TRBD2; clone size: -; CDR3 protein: CASSLETSGGYNEQFF; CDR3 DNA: TGTGCCAGCAGCTTGGAGACTAGCGGGGGCTACAATGAGCAGTTCTTC
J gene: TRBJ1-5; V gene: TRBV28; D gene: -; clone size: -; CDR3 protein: CASRRGNQPQHF; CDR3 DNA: TGTGCCAGCCGTCGAGGCAATCAGCCCCAGCATTTT
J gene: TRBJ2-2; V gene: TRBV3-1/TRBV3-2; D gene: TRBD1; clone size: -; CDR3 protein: CASSQSRTGGSGELFF; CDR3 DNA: TGTGCCAGCAGCCAGAGCCGGACAGGGGGATCCGGGGAGCTGTTTTTT
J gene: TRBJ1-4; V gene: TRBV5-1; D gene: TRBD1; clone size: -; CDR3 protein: CASSPTGVEKLFF; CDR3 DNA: TGCGCCAGCAGCCCGACAGGGGTTGAAAAACTGTTTTTT
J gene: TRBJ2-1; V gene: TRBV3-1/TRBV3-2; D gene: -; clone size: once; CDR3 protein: CATSLGGGSNEQFF; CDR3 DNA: TGTGCCACCTCCCTGGGGGGTGGCTCGAATGAGCAGTTCTTC
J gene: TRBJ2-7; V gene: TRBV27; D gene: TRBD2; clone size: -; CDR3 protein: CASSLFPGTSGAYYEQYF; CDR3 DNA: TGTGCCAGCAGTTTATTCCCCGGGACTAGCGGGGCGTACTACGAGCAGTACTTC
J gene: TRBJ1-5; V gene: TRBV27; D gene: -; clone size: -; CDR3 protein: CASSFSGYQPQHF; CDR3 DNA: TGTGCCAGCAGTTTTTCAGGGTACCAGCCCCAGCATTTT
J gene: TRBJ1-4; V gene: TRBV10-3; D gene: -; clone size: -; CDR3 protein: CAIAKAGSTNEKLFF; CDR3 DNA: TGTGCCATCGCGAAAGCGGGGTCAACTAATGAAAAACTGTTTTTT
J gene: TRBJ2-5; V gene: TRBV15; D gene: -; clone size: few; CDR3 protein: CATSISGTLQETQYF; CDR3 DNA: TGTGCCACCAGCATATCCGGGACACTACAAGAGACCCAGTACTTC
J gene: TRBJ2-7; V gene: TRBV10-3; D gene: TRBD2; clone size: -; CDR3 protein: CAISETGGADEQYF; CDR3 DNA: TGTGCCATCAGTGAGACGGGAGGGGCCGACGAGCAGTACTTC
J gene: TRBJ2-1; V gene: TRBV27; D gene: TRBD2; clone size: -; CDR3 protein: CASSLGTWREGYNEQFF; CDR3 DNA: TGTGCCAGCAGTTTAGGTACTTGGCGGGAGGGTTACAATGAGCAGTTCTTC
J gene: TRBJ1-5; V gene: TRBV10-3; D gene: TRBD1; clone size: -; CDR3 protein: CAISGGTGEDQPQHF; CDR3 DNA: TGTGCCATCAGTGGCGGGACAGGGGAGGATCAGCCCCAGCATTTT
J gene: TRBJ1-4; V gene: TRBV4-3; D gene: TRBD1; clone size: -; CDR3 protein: CASSQDPRQGSDEKLFF; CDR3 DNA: TGCGCCAGCAGCCAAGATCCCAGACAGGGGAGCGATGAAAAACTGTTTTTT
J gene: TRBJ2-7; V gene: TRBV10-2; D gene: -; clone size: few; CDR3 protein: CASSEWQGRYEQYF; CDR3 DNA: TGCGCCAGCAGTGAGTGGCAGGGGCGGTACGAGCAGTACTTC
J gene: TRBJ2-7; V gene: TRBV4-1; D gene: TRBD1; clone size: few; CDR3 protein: CASSQNRDSPYEQYF; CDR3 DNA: TGCGCCAGCAGCCAGAACCGGGACAGCCCCTACGAGCAGTACTTC